Described below is a single TCR beta chain sequence and its context. What it binds is not known. As handled by the study authors: ImmunoSEQ yielded junction-only sequences lacking quality scores, so filtering differed. Clones were sequenced by immunoSEQ multiplex PCR, and TCRdb holds only the in-frame ones, with some missing. That table is the source of V, J and clone size, and D and trimming were worked out from the DNA. The table has 550,000 to 650,000 clones, roughly 96% seen once. The data stem from a study of shared clonotypes between healthy human individuals. CD45RO-negative CD8 cells positively selected for CCR7 made up the naive population, which excluded terminally differentiated effector memory CD45RA+ cells. Study conclusions and caveats: Shared clonotypes: 4.5% to 5% naive CD4, under 4% naive CD8, 2% to 2.5% memory CD4, about 0.4% memory CD8. Clonotype sharing among donors likely depends on sequencing depth. What limited the represented genetic and exposure-history diversity was the small number of donors.

There are 14 residues in the CDR3. Trimming cost V 4 bases and J 9 bases, with 16 bases left between them. Germline V lookup: CDR1 LNHDA, CDR2 SQIVND (reference sequence). Sequenced: naive CD8+ T cells sorted from blood. This receptor was identified in a woman aged 25 to 39 in good health. The chain recombines TRBV19 with TRBJ1-5; D gene uncertain. This CDR3 is CASSSGIGYGPQHF. As DNA, the CDR3 is TGTGCCAGTAGTAGTGGGATAGGGTATGGGCCCCAGCATTTT.